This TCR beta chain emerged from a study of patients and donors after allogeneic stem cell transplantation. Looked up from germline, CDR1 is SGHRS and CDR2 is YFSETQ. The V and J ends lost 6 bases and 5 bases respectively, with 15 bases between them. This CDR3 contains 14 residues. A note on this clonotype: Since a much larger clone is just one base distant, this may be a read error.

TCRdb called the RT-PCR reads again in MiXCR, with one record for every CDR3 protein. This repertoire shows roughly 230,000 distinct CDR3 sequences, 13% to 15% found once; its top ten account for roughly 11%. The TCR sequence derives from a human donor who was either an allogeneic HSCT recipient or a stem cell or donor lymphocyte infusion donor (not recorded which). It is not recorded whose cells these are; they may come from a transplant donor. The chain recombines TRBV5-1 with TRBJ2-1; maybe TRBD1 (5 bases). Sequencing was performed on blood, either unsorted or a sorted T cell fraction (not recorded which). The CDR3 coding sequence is TGCGCCAGCAACTTTCTGACAGACAACAATGAGCAGTTCTTC. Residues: CASNFLTDNNEQFF. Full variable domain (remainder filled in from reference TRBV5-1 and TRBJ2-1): KAGVTQTPRYLIKTRGQQVTLSCSPISGHRSVSWYQQTPGQGLQFLFEYFSETQRNKGNFPGRFSGRQFSNSRSEMNVSTLELGDSALYLCASNFLTDNNEQFFGPGTRLTVL.